This record covers a single TCR beta chain. Its specificity is unknown. With a J-beta primer mix and a sample-barcoded 5' primer, a second PCR ran about 6 to 11 cycles. Each cDNA molecule, via a template-switch adaptor with 12 random nucleotides, was tagged. TCRdb redid the calling of the 5' RACE reads with MiXCR, one entry per CDR3 protein. The data contain around 1,600,000 distinct CDR3 sequences, approximately 39% of them singletons. The V and J ends lost 3 bases and 3 bases respectively, with 15 bases between them. Germline CDR1 MGHRA, CDR2 YSYEKL. The CDR3 contains 15 residues. These data come from a study of blood T cells in healthy people across ages. Notes on the study in general: It was not known whether donors were CMV positive (a possible confounder of expanded clonotype changes). In older individuals, TCR beta diversity per million T cells was lower, falling roughly linearly with age. In these data, TCR beta diversity tracked strongly with naive T cell percentage.

The J gene is TRBJ2-7, the V gene TRBV4-1; D may be TRBD2 (6 bases). The receptor's source is a woman under 30 in good health. The sequencing sample was made of blood. CDR3 protein: CASSQVFSGVYEQYF. CDR3 bases: TGCGCCAGCAGCCAGGTCTTTTCGGGAGTCTACGAGCAGTACTTC.